This T cell receptor beta chain was observed in a study of shared clonotypes between healthy human individuals. Broader study findings: Estimated richness was generally greater in naive than memory subsets. Non-shared clonotypes were found to have lower generation probabilities than the clonotypes that were shared by all four of the sorted-subset donors.

Notes on this clone: Its cognate antigen is unknown.

Trimming removed 5 bases from V and 4 bases from J; junction bases left unmatched: 3. The CDR3 consists of 13 residues. Germline V CDR1 and CDR2: SGHTA, FQGNSA. Assay: immunoSEQ multiplex PCR; the TCRdb copy retains only in-frame clones and omits some. In the table there are more than 2,000,000 clones, over 85% of which are singletons. The chain has TRBV7-2 and TRBJ1-2, with TRBD1 identical over 8 bases. Material for sequencing was naive CD4+ T cells sorted from blood. Subset reported: CD45RA+ positively selected. The receptor comes from a man aged 18-30 years in good health. CDR3 in amino acids: CASSRDRSYGYTF. The CDR3 region has the DNA TGTGCCAGCAGCCGGGACAGGTCCTATGGCTACACCTTC.